These 12 T cell receptor beta chains came from one sample sequenced in a study of blood T cell repertoires in COVID-19. The method was immunoSEQ multiplex PCR; TCRdb's version includes in-frame clones alone and lacks a portion of them. The table records 85,000 to 130,000 clones, approximately 80% of them present only once. The sample taken for sequencing was peripheral blood. These receptors all come from a man between 60 and 70 years old with acute or convalescent COVID-19.

This clone was seen a few times. This chain uses TRBV3-1 (or the pseudogene TRBV3-2) with TRBJ2-3, with D maybe TRBD2 (6 bases). The ends were cut back, 0 bases at V and 0 bases at J, with 10 bases in the middle. The CDR3 runs 16 residues. CDR1 and CDR2 from the germline V gene are LGHDT and YNNKEL (reference sequence). The CDR3 sequence: CASSQERGSSTDTQYF. CDR3 nucleotide sequence: TGTGCCAGCAGCCAAGAACGGGGGAGTAGCACAGATACGCAGTATTTT.

This chain joins TRBV6-5 and TRBJ2-7, with 7 bases fitting TRBD2. The CDR3 spans 16 residues. The germline gives CDR1 MNHEY, CDR2 SVGAGI. V lost 2 bases and J lost 4; bases outside the gene matches: 11. The CDR3 region has the DNA TGTGCCAGCAGTTACAGAGCGGGACCCGCCCGGTACGAGCAGTACTTC. Protein product: CASSYRAGPARYEQYF.

The chain combines TRBV18 with TRBJ2-1; 7 bases are a match to TRBD2. The germline gives CDR1 KGHSH, CDR2 LQKENI. Germline trimming cut 0 bases from V and 5 bases from J; bases unmatched to any gene: 4. The CDR3 is 15 amino acids. Here the CDR3 DNA reads TGTGCCAGCTCACCACCGGCTAGCGGAAACAATGAGCAGTTCTTC. Amino acids: CASSPPASGNNEQFF.

The chain is built from TRBV6-5 and TRBJ1-2; TRBD1 matches 7 bases. This CDR3 contains 12 residues. Per germline, CDR1 MNHEY and CDR2 SVGAGI. The trim removed 7 bases at V and 8 bases at J, leaving 7 bases unmatched. CDR3 in DNA: TGTGCCAGCAATACAGGGGCTGAAGGCTACACCTTC. It encodes CASNTGAEGYTF.

This chain joins TRBV6-5 and TRBJ2-7; 8 bases line up with TRBD1. J was trimmed by 4 bases and V by 6 bases; bases with no gene match: 5. The germline gives CDR1 MNHEY, CDR2 SVGAGI. This CDR3 has 13 residues. The CDR3 sequence: CASRGDRLYEQYF. The CDR3 nucleotides read TGTGCCAGCAGGGGGGACAGGTTGTACGAGCAGTACTTC.

This chain uses TRBV11-2 with TRBJ2-1, with 9 bases identical to TRBD2. The J segment lost 4 bases and the V segment lost 0 bases, leaving 13 bases of the junction unmatched. Germline lookup yields CDR1 SGHAT and CDR2 FQNNGV. There are 19 residues in the CDR3. CDR3 loop: CASSLDGGLGLAIYNEQFF. The DNA for the CDR3 is TGTGCCAGCAGCTTAGATGGGGGATTGGGACTAGCCATTTACAATGAGCAGTTCTTC.

V usage is TRBV4-1 and J usage is TRBJ2-3; TRBD1 might be the D (5 bases). The germline CDR1 and CDR2 sequences are MGHRA and YSYEKL. This CDR3 comprises 13 residues. Trimming shortened V by 2 bases and J by 4 bases, and 7 bases separated the two germline ends. CDR3 coding DNA: TGCGCCAGCAGCCAACAGGGCGCAGATACGCAGTATTTT. Its protein product is CASSQQGADTQYF.

This clone occurred once. CDR3 DNA: TGTGCCAGCAGCCATAATAGCGGTCAAGAGACCCAGTACTTC. It is translated as CASSHNSGQETQYF. The V call is TRBV3-1 (or the pseudogene TRBV3-2), the J call TRBJ2-5; perhaps TRBD2 as D (6 bases). The CDR3 covers 14 residues. Germline loops: CDR1 LGHDT, CDR2 YNNKEL (reference sequence). V lost 3 bases and J lost 2, with 10 bases in between.

The chain combines TRBV30 with TRBJ2-2; 7 nucleotides align to TRBD1. Germline V gene lookup returns CDR1 GTSNPN and CDR2 SVGIG (reference sequence). The junction had 0 bases not matched to a gene; V was cut back by 1 base and J by 4 bases. The CDR3 covers 13 residues. DNA for the CDR3: TGTGCCTGGAGTGGACAGGGCACCGGGGAGCTGTTTTTT. This translates into CAWSGQGTGELFF.

The V gene is TRBV19, the J gene TRBJ2-5, with TRBD2 matching 10 bases. J was trimmed by 4 bases and V by 7 bases; bases with no gene match: 6. This CDR3 region has 14 residues. Germline CDR1 is LNHDA and CDR2 is SQIVND (reference sequence). In nucleotides, the CDR3 is TGTGCCAGTACTAGCGGGAGTCGTCCAGAGACCCAGTACTTC. It encodes CASTSGSRPETQYF.

CDR3 protein: CASSSPGQGVSPLHF. The CDR3 DNA follows: TGTGCCAGCAGCTCCCCGGGACAGGGCGTTTCGCCCCTCCACTTT. This chain uses TRBV27 with TRBJ1-6; 9 bases fit TRBD1. This CDR3 is 15 amino acids long. From germline, CDR1 is MNHEY and CDR2 SMNVEV (reference sequence). V lost 6 bases and J lost 13; bases outside the gene matches: 13.

V gene TRBV2 combines with J gene TRBJ1-1; 10 bases line up with TRBD1. The V and J ends lost 6 bases and 4 bases, in that order; junction bases with no gene match: 5. This CDR3 is built from 14 residues. The V gene's germline CDR1 is SNHLY and CDR2 FYNNEI. CDR3 residues: CASRGQGFGTEAFF. The DNA of the CDR3 is TGTGCCAGCAGGGGACAGGGGTTTGGCACTGAAGCTTTCTTT.